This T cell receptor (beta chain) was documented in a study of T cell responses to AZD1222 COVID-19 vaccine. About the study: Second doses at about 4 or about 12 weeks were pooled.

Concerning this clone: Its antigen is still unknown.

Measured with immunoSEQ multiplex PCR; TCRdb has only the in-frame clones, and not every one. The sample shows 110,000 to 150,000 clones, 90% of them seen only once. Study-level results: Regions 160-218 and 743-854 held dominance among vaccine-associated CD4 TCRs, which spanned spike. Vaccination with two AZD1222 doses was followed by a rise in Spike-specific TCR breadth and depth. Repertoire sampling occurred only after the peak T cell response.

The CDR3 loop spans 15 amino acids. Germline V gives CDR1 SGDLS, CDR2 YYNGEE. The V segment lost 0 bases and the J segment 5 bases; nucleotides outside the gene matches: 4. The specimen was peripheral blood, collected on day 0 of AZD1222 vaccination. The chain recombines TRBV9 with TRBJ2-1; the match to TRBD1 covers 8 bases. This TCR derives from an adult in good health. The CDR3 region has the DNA TGTGCCAGCAGCGTAGACAGGGGGAGCCACAATGAGCAGTTCTTC. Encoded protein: CASSVDRGSHNEQFF.